This is a list of T cell receptor beta chains from one sample in a study of T-cell memory formation after mild COVID-19. TCRdb reprocessed the 5' RACE reads with MiXCR, giving one entry per CDR3 protein. Of under 450,000 distinct CDR3 sequences in the sample, approximately 15% were seen once. The sample comprised PBMCs or a T cell subset sorted from them (not recorded which). All receptors derive from a man younger than 35 who had mild COVID-19 (a few samples of this study predate the infection). Cell type and time point are not known. Each CDR3 is given with its conserved first and last residue. A D gene is named only where the DNA matches it firmly. The size entry is marked missing in some rows and otherwise reads once, few, many or a size class.

D gene: -; J gene: TRBJ1-1; clone size: few; V gene: TRBV27; CDR3 protein: CASNSWGSNTEAFF; CDR3 DNA: TGTGCCAGCAACTCGTGGGGGTCGAACACTGAAGCTTTCTTT
D gene: TRBD1; J gene: TRBJ1-2; clone size: -; V gene: TRBV6-5; CDR3 protein: CASSYGQGSNYGYTF; CDR3 DNA: TGTGCCAGCAGTTACGGACAGGGCAGTAACTATGGCTACACCTTC
D gene: -; J gene: TRBJ1-1; clone size: -; V gene: TRBV5-4; CDR3 protein: CASSLVVRQNTEAFF; CDR3 DNA: TGTGCCAGCAGCTTGGTGGTCAGGCAGAACACTGAAGCTTTCTTT
D gene: TRBD1; J gene: TRBJ1-6; clone size: few; V gene: TRBV12-3/TRBV12-4; CDR3 protein: CASSFRQGASPLHF; CDR3 DNA: TGTGCCAGCAGTTTCCGACAGGGAGCTTCACCCCTCCACTTT
D gene: -; J gene: TRBJ2-5; clone size: few; V gene: TRBV4-2; CDR3 protein: CASSQGKQSQETQYF; CDR3 DNA: TGTGCCAGCAGCCAAGGAAAGCAGAGCCAAGAGACCCAGTACTTC
D gene: TRBD1; J gene: TRBJ2-3; clone size: -; V gene: TRBV5-1; CDR3 protein: CASSLDRVPQDTQYF; CDR3 DNA: TGCGCCAGCAGCCTCGACAGGGTCCCCCAAGATACGCAGTATTTT
D gene: -; J gene: TRBJ2-7; clone size: many; V gene: TRBV7-2; CDR3 protein: CASSSPGGGYEQYF; CDR3 DNA: TGTGCCAGCAGCTCCCCCGGCGGCGGCTACGAGCAGTACTTC
D gene: -; J gene: TRBJ2-2; clone size: few; V gene: TRBV10-2; CDR3 protein: CASSDFGTGELFF; CDR3 DNA: TGCGCCAGCAGTGATTTCGGCACCGGGGAGCTGTTTTTT
D gene: TRBD2; J gene: TRBJ2-3; clone size: -; V gene: TRBV12-3/TRBV12-4; CDR3 protein: CASRPSGGAGDTQYF; CDR3 DNA: TGTGCCAGCAGACCAAGCGGGGGGGCCGGGGATACGCAGTATTTT
D gene: -; J gene: TRBJ2-2; clone size: few; V gene: TRBV5-1; CDR3 protein: CASSSAGVAGELFF; CDR3 DNA: TGCGCCAGCAGCTCCGCAGGGGTCGCCGGGGAGCTGTTTTTT
D gene: TRBD1; J gene: TRBJ1-1; clone size: few; V gene: TRBV7-9; CDR3 protein: CASSPPTGRTEAFF; CDR3 DNA: TGTGCCAGCAGCCCCCCGACAGGGAGGACTGAAGCTTTCTTT
D gene: -; J gene: TRBJ2-7; clone size: few; V gene: TRBV20-1; CDR3 protein: CSGASGVFYEQYF; CDR3 DNA: TGCAGTGGCGCCTCTGGAGTGTTCTACGAGCAGTACTTC
D gene: -; J gene: TRBJ1-4; clone size: many; V gene: TRBV4-3; CDR3 protein: CASSQGGQEKLFF; CDR3 DNA: TGCGCCAGCAGCCAGGGCGGTCAGGAAAAACTGTTTTTT
D gene: -; J gene: TRBJ2-5; clone size: few; V gene: TRBV4-1; CDR3 protein: CASSQVTQDQETQYF; CDR3 DNA: TGCGCCAGCAGCCAAGTCACTCAGGACCAAGAGACCCAGTACTTC
D gene: -; J gene: TRBJ2-4; clone size: -; V gene: TRBV7-9; CDR3 protein: CASSLHRVRGNIQYF; CDR3 DNA: TGTGCCAGCAGCCTACACAGGGTTCGCGGAAACATTCAGTACTTC
D gene: -; J gene: TRBJ2-5; clone size: few; V gene: TRBV20-1; CDR3 protein: CSVGRETQYF; CDR3 DNA: TGCAGTGTGGGCCGGGAGACCCAGTACTTC
D gene: -; J gene: TRBJ2-1; clone size: few; V gene: TRBV5-1; CDR3 protein: CASSLGADWNEQFF; CDR3 DNA: TGCGCCAGCAGCTTGGGAGCCGATTGGAATGAGCAGTTCTTC
D gene: TRBD1; J gene: TRBJ1-1; clone size: few; V gene: TRBV7-2; CDR3 protein: CASSAGGWGTEAFF; CDR3 DNA: TGTGCCAGCAGCGCAGGGGGATGGGGGACTGAAGCTTTCTTT
D gene: -; J gene: TRBJ1-1; clone size: many; V gene: TRBV5-1; CDR3 protein: CASSLALGGTEAFF; CDR3 DNA: TGCGCCAGCAGCTTGGCATTGGGGGGCACTGAAGCTTTCTTT
D gene: -; J gene: TRBJ2-1; clone size: -; V gene: TRBV5-1; CDR3 protein: CASSQTPGDEQFF; CDR3 DNA: TGCGCCAGCAGCCAGACACCCGGGGACGAGCAGTTCTTC
D gene: -; J gene: TRBJ1-6; clone size: few; V gene: TRBV7-6; CDR3 protein: CASSLERYNSPLHF; CDR3 DNA: TGTGCCAGCAGCTTAGAAAGATATAATTCACCCCTCCACTTT
D gene: TRBD1; J gene: TRBJ1-1; clone size: -; V gene: TRBV7-2; CDR3 protein: CDSSSGQATEAFF; CDR3 DNA: TGTGACAGCAGCTCCGGACAGGCCACTGAAGCTTTCTTT
D gene: TRBD2; J gene: TRBJ2-1; clone size: few; V gene: TRBV9; CDR3 protein: CASSASGQDYNEQFF; CDR3 DNA: TGTGCCAGCAGCGCTAGCGGGCAGGACTACAATGAGCAGTTCTTC
D gene: -; J gene: TRBJ2-6; clone size: few; V gene: TRBV27; CDR3 protein: CASSLRGDGANVLTF; CDR3 DNA: TGTGCCAGCAGCCTAAGGGGGGACGGGGCCAACGTCCTGACTTTC
D gene: -; J gene: TRBJ2-2; clone size: few; V gene: TRBV12-3/TRBV12-4; CDR3 protein: CASSFRTANTGELFF; CDR3 DNA: TGTGCCAGCAGTTTCCGGACCGCTAATACCGGGGAGCTGTTTTTT
D gene: TRBD1; J gene: TRBJ1-3; clone size: -; V gene: TRBV29-1; CDR3 protein: CSVEGPTGAPGNTIYF; CDR3 DNA: TGCAGCGTTGAAGGGCCAACAGGGGCTCCTGGAAACACCATATATTTT
D gene: TRBD1; J gene: TRBJ1-3; clone size: few; V gene: TRBV7-2; CDR3 protein: CASSLEGQGAISGNTIYF; CDR3 DNA: TGTGCCAGCAGCTTAGAGGGACAGGGGGCTATCTCTGGAAACACCATATATTTT
D gene: -; J gene: TRBJ2-2; clone size: many; V gene: TRBV4-3; CDR3 protein: CASSQKQYTGELFF; CDR3 DNA: TGCGCCAGCAGCCAAAAGCAGTACACCGGGGAGCTGTTTTTT
D gene: -; J gene: TRBJ1-5; clone size: many; V gene: TRBV27; CDR3 protein: CASSLFSQGGHQPQHF; CDR3 DNA: TGTGCCAGCAGTTTATTTAGCCAGGGTGGGCATCAGCCCCAGCATTTT
D gene: -; J gene: TRBJ2-1; clone size: many; V gene: TRBV29-1; CDR3 protein: CSASPASYNEQFF; CDR3 DNA: TGCAGCGCTTCCCCCGCCAGCTACAATGAGCAGTTCTTC
D gene: -; J gene: TRBJ2-7; clone size: few; V gene: TRBV7-9; CDR3 protein: CASSIQGSYEQYF; CDR3 DNA: TGTGCCAGCAGCATACAGGGATCCTACGAGCAGTACTTC
D gene: -; J gene: TRBJ2-7; clone size: -; V gene: TRBV20-1; CDR3 protein: CSARHPISYEQYF; CDR3 DNA: TGCAGTGCTAGGCATCCTATCTCCTACGAGCAGTACTTC
D gene: TRBD1; J gene: TRBJ2-1; clone size: -; V gene: TRBV20-1; CDR3 protein: CSAPDRGNEQFF; CDR3 DNA: TGCAGTGCCCCCGACAGGGGTAATGAGCAGTTCTTC
D gene: TRBD1; J gene: TRBJ2-1; clone size: -; V gene: TRBV13; CDR3 protein: CASSLRGQGFDEQFF; CDR3 DNA: TGTGCCAGCAGCTTAAGAGGACAGGGGTTCGATGAGCAGTTCTTC
D gene: TRBD1; J gene: TRBJ2-5; clone size: few; V gene: TRBV7-8; CDR3 protein: CASSLRDRAETQYF; CDR3 DNA: TGTGCCAGCAGCTTAAGGGACAGGGCAGAGACCCAGTACTTC
D gene: -; J gene: TRBJ2-2; clone size: -; V gene: TRBV12-3/TRBV12-4; CDR3 protein: CASSFGAANTGELFF; CDR3 DNA: TGTGCCAGCAGTTTTGGGGCCGCGAACACCGGGGAGCTGTTTTTT
D gene: -; J gene: TRBJ1-2; clone size: -; V gene: TRBV7-9; CDR3 protein: CASSSEVVYGYTF; CDR3 DNA: TGTGCCAGCAGTTCCGAGGTGGTTTATGGCTACACCTTC
D gene: -; J gene: TRBJ1-4; clone size: few; V gene: TRBV11-2; CDR3 protein: CASRMTGDEKLFF; CDR3 DNA: TGTGCCAGCAGGATGACGGGAGATGAAAAACTGTTTTTT
D gene: TRBD1; J gene: TRBJ2-7; clone size: few; V gene: TRBV4-3; CDR3 protein: CASSQDVQGVGQYF; CDR3 DNA: TGCGCCAGCAGCCAAGACGTACAGGGGGTAGGGCAGTACTTC
D gene: -; J gene: TRBJ1-5; clone size: few; V gene: TRBV7-2; CDR3 protein: CASSPGGRGNQPQHF; CDR3 DNA: TGTGCCAGCAGCCCGGGGGGCAGGGGCAATCAGCCCCAGCATTTT
D gene: -; J gene: TRBJ2-4; clone size: few; V gene: TRBV7-2; CDR3 protein: CASSFSRDIQYF; CDR3 DNA: TGTGCCAGCAGCTTCTCAAGAGACATTCAGTACTTC
D gene: TRBD2; J gene: TRBJ2-4; clone size: few; V gene: TRBV4-1; CDR3 protein: CASSQGPDLAGRNIQYF; CDR3 DNA: TGCGCCAGCAGCCAAGGCCCTGATCTAGCGGGGAGAAACATTCAGTACTTC
D gene: TRBD2; J gene: TRBJ2-3; clone size: few; V gene: TRBV7-2; CDR3 protein: CASSSQRGVGTDTQYF; CDR3 DNA: TGTGCCAGCAGCTCACAGCGGGGGGTTGGCACAGATACGCAGTATTTT
D gene: TRBD2; J gene: TRBJ2-3; clone size: many; V gene: TRBV4-1; CDR3 protein: CASSQTPLGGTDTQYF; CDR3 DNA: TGCGCCAGCAGCCAAACCCCCTTGGGGGGGACAGATACGCAGTATTTT
D gene: -; J gene: TRBJ1-3; clone size: -; V gene: TRBV18; CDR3 protein: CASSPPAGPSGNTIYF; CDR3 DNA: TGTGCCAGCTCACCACCGGCAGGGCCCTCTGGAAACACCATATATTTT
D gene: -; J gene: TRBJ2-5; clone size: few; V gene: TRBV5-5; CDR3 protein: CASSFGQGMGRTQYF; CDR3 DNA: TGTGCCAGCAGCTTCGGACAAGGGATGGGGAGGACCCAGTACTTC
D gene: TRBD2; J gene: TRBJ2-2; clone size: -; V gene: TRBV5-1; CDR3 protein: CASSSRLAGVAGELFF; CDR3 DNA: TGCGCCAGCAGCTCAAGACTAGCGGGGGTCGCCGGGGAGCTGTTTTTT
D gene: -; J gene: TRBJ1-2; clone size: few; V gene: TRBV6-1; CDR3 protein: CASRPDMVGGYTF; CDR3 DNA: TGTGCCAGCAGACCTGACATGGTCGGAGGCTACACCTTC
D gene: -; J gene: TRBJ2-2; clone size: many; V gene: TRBV29-1; CDR3 protein: CSVETTGELFF; CDR3 DNA: TGCAGCGTTGAAACCACCGGGGAGCTGTTTTTT
D gene: -; J gene: TRBJ2-7; clone size: -; V gene: TRBV7-8; CDR3 protein: CASSLDLAREQYF; CDR3 DNA: TGTGCCAGCAGCTTAGATTTGGCCCGCGAGCAGTACTTC
D gene: -; J gene: TRBJ2-7; clone size: few; V gene: TRBV27; CDR3 protein: CASKRGTGQSYEQYF; CDR3 DNA: TGTGCCAGCAAGCGGGGGACAGGCCAGTCATACGAGCAGTACTTC
D gene: -; J gene: TRBJ1-1; clone size: many; V gene: TRBV5-1; CDR3 protein: CASSFQGRSTEAFF; CDR3 DNA: TGCGCCAGCAGCTTTCAGGGGAGAAGCACTGAAGCTTTCTTT
D gene: -; J gene: TRBJ2-3; clone size: -; V gene: TRBV7-9; CDR3 protein: CASSFQSGGTDTQYF; CDR3 DNA: TGTGCCAGCAGCTTTCAGTCTGGGGGCACAGATACGCAGTATTTT